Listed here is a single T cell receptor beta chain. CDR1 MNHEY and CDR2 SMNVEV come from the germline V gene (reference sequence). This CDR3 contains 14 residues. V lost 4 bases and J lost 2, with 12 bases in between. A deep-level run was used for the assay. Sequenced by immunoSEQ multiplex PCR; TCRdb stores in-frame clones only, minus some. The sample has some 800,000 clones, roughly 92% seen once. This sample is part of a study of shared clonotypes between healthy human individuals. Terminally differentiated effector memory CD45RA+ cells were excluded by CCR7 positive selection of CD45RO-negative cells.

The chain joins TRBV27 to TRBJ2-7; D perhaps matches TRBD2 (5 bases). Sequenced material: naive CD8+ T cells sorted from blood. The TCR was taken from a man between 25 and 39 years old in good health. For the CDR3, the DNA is TGTGCCAGCAGTTATAGAGGGTCGGCCTACGAGCAGTACTTC. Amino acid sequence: CASSYRGSAYEQYF.